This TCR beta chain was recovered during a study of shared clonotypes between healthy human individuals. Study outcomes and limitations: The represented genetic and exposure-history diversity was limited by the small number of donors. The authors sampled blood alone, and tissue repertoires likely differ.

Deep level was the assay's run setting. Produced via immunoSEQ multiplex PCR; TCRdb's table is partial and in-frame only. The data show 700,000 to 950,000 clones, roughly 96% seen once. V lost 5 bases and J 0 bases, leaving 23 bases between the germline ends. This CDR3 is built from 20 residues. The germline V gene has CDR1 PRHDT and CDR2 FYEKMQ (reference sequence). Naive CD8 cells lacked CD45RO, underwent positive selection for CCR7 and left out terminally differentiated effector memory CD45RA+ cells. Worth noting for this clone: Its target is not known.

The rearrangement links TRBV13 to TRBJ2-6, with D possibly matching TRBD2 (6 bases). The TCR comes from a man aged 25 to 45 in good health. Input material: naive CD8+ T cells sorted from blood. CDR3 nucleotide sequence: TGTGCCAGCAGCCCCCGGGGAGGAGCAGCTGGGGGCTCTGGGGCCAACGTCCTGACTTTC. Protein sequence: CASSPRGGAAGGSGANVLTF.